These 25 T cell receptor beta chains were all obtained from the same sample, sequenced in a study of cytomegalovirus exposure and HLA in healthy donors. Primers: 60 Vbeta forward and 13 Jbeta reverse. The repertoire was sequenced with immunoSEQ multiplex PCR; TCRdb's copy has only in-frame clones and lacks some. Here the sample spans roughly 130,000 clones, 75% to 90% being singletons. What was sequenced was PBMCs. Every receptor here comes from a man in his thirties or forties in good health and CMV-seronegative.

This clone has a single count. The rearrangement joins TRBV18 to TRBJ1-1; tentatively, D is TRBD1 (6 bases). Per the germline V gene, CDR1 is KGHSH and CDR2 is LQKENI. The V and J ends lost 3 bases and 4 bases respectively, with 15 bases between them. The CDR3 sequence is 15 residues long. The CDR3 coding sequence is TGTGCCAGCTCACCCTTGAGGACAGAGGGCACTGAAGCTTTCTTT. Its translation: CASSPLRTEGTEAFF.

The chain uses TRBV19 and TRBJ1-1; the match to TRBD1 covers 7 bases. V gave up 5 bases and J gave up 4 bases; unmatched junction bases: 13. Germline-derived CDR1 and CDR2 are LNHDA and SQIVND (reference sequence). This CDR3 contains 16 residues. CDR3 sequence (DNA): TGTGCCAGTAGTCCCACTGAGGGGGCCCCATCCACTGAAGCTTTCTTT. Translating it yields CASSPTEGAPSTEAFF. Supplemented by reference TRBV19 and TRBJ1-1, the full variable domain reads DGGITQSPKYLFRKEGQNVTLSCEQNLNHDAMYWYRQDPGQGLRLIYYSQIVNDFQKGDIAEGYSVSREKKESFPLTVTSAQKNPTAFYLCASSPTEGAPSTEAFFGQGTRLTVV.

The J gene is TRBJ2-1, the V gene TRBV6-1; TRBD1 aligns across 11 bases. CDR1 is MNHNS and CDR2 is SASEGT in the germline V gene. With V trimmed by 2 bases and J by 5 bases, 2 bases remained unmatched. The CDR3 totals 15 residues. For the CDR3, the DNA is TGTGCCAGCAGTGAACCGGGACAGGGGGACAATGAGCAGTTCTTC. Its protein product is CASSEPGQGDNEQFF.

J is TRBJ2-7 and V is TRBV27; the match to TRBD2 covers 15 bases. The CDR3 has 17 residues. V gave up 0 bases and J gave up 4 bases; unmatched junction bases: 4. Germline V lookup: CDR1 MNHEY, CDR2 SMNVEV (reference sequence). The CDR3 loop reads CASSLSGLAGGGYEQYF. The CDR3 DNA reads TGTGCCAGCAGTTTATCGGGACTAGCGGGAGGCGGGTACGAGCAGTACTTC.

The J gene is TRBJ2-4, the V gene TRBV11-2; 11 bases line up with TRBD2. CDR3 length: 17 residues. V was clipped by 4 bases and J by 0 bases; unmatched bases: 5. From germline, CDR1 is SGHAT and CDR2 FQNNGV. The chain's CDR3 is CASSSLSGRVAKNIQYF. The CDR3 nucleotides read TGTGCCAGCAGCTCCCTTAGCGGGAGGGTAGCCAAAAACATTCAGTACTTC.

CDR3 region: CATSTLKTGSGANVLTF. The DNA for the CDR3 is TGTGCCACCAGCACACTAAAGACAGGCTCTGGGGCCAACGTCCTGACTTTC. The rearrangement uses TRBV15 and TRBJ2-6, with TRBD1 as a possible D gene (6 bases). This CDR3 is built from 17 residues. Germline V gene lookup returns CDR1 LNHNV and CDR2 YYDKDF (reference sequence). V was pared by 4 bases and J by 0 bases, with 13 bases between.

This clone has only one observation. This CDR3 is CATSFRTDNTEAFF. CDR3 nucleotide sequence: TGTGCCACCAGCTTTCGGACAGACAACACTGAAGCTTTCTTT. The V call is TRBV15, the J call TRBJ1-1; perhaps TRBD1 as D (6 bases). V was pared by 5 bases and J by 2 bases, with 12 bases between. This CDR3 has 14 residues. Germline CDR1 reads LNHNV; CDR2 reads YYDKDF (reference sequence).

This chain connects TRBV7-9 to TRBJ2-2, with D possibly being TRBD2 (6 bases). V lost 6 bases and J lost 2, with 13 bases in between. Germline loops: CDR1 SEHNR, CDR2 FQNEAQ (reference sequence). CDR3 length: 15 amino acids. Written as DNA, the CDR3 is TGTGCCAGCAGGGCGGGACTCATAAACACCGGGGAGCTGTTTTTT. Its protein is CASRAGLINTGELFF.

V and J are TRBV27 and TRBJ2-3; 10 bases align to TRBD2. Germline assignment: CDR1 MNHEY and CDR2 SMNVEV (reference sequence). The CDR3 totals 17 residues. J was trimmed by 6 bases and V by 3 bases; bases with no gene match: 12. Written as DNA, the CDR3 is TGTGCCAGCAGTTTTAATTCGGTTAGCGGGAGGTGGGATACGCAGTATTTT. Its protein is CASSFNSVSGRWDTQYF.

The rearrangement uses TRBV18 and TRBJ2-1; D remains ambiguous. The CDR3 is 15 amino acids. V was clipped by 6 bases and J by 0 bases, with 12 bases between them. Germline V gene sequence: CDR1 KGHSH, CDR2 LQKENI. CDR3 protein: CASSINGGSYNEQFF. For the CDR3, the DNA is TGTGCCAGCTCCATCAACGGCGGCTCCTACAATGAGCAGTTCTTC.

This sequence joins TRBV5-1 and TRBJ1-2; the D is unclear. V dropped 3 bases and J dropped 4 bases, with 13 bases sitting between them. CDR3 size: 14 residues. Germline loops: CDR1 SGHRS, CDR2 YFSETQ. The CDR3 DNA reads TGCGCCAGCAGCTCAGAGGCTGAGACCTATGGCTACACCTTC. It yields the protein CASSSEAETYGYTF.

The chain employs TRBV19 and TRBJ2-7; TRBD1 matches at 9 bases. This CDR3 region has 13 residues. V was pared by 3 bases and J by 10 bases, with 7 bases of the junction left unmatched. Germline CDR1 and CDR2: LNHDA and SQIVND (reference sequence). Here the CDR3 DNA reads TGTGCCAGTAGTATTCCCGGGACAGGGAAACAGTACTTC. It is translated as CASSIPGTGKQYF.

The chain has TRBV7-8 and TRBJ1-2; a possible D gene is TRBD1 (5 bases). V was cut by 3 bases and J by 1 base, with 24 bases left in between. Germline V gene lookup returns CDR1 SGHVS and CDR2 FQNEAQ. The CDR3 has 19 amino acids. CDR3 loop: CASSFYRRDQPENNYGYTF. DNA of the CDR3: TGTGCCAGCAGCTTCTACCGGAGGGACCAGCCTGAGAATAACTATGGCTACACCTTC.

The CDR3 coding sequence is TGTGCCAGCAGCTTAGCGTTTCCGGGAGGGCCCCACGAGCAGTACTTC. Amino acid sequence: CASSLAFPGGPHEQYF. V and J are TRBV7-9 and TRBJ2-7; 8 bases line up with TRBD2. Germline CDR1 SEHNR, CDR2 FQNEAQ (reference sequence). CDR3 size: 16 residues. After removal of 0 bases from V and 5 bases from J, the junction contained 9 bases not matched to a gene.

This clone was seen only a few times. The chain uses TRBV4-1 and TRBJ2-2; D is uncertain. Trimming took 0 bases from V and 0 from J, leaving 5 bases between them. The V gene's germline CDR1 is MGHRA and CDR2 YSYEKL. The CDR3 spans 15 residues. DNA of the CDR3: TGCGCCAGCAGCCAAGATGCAGCGAACACCGGGGAGCTGTTTTTT. Translation: CASSQDAANTGELFF.

The CDR3 protein is CASSQVNRGSDGYTF. In DNA, the CDR3 is TGCGCCAGCAGCCAAGTTAACAGGGGGTCGGACGGCTACACCTTC. The V and J genes are TRBV4-3 and TRBJ1-2, with 8 bases that match TRBD1. Germline CDR1 LGHNA, CDR2 YSLEER. The length of the CDR3 is 15 residues. After removal of 1 base from V and 8 bases from J, the junction contained 9 bases not matched to a gene.

The CDR3 nucleotides read TGTGCCAGCAGCGTAGAGCGTGTCTACACAGATACGCAGTATTTT. The encoded protein is CASSVERVYTDTQYF. This chain joins TRBV9 and TRBJ2-3; D gene uncertain. Germline values: CDR1 SGDLS, CDR2 YYNGEE. The CDR3 spans 15 residues. V was pared by 0 bases and J by 2 bases, with 10 bases between.

This clone is a singleton in its sample. Its ends do not fully match the called genes, so a read error is possible. The chain combines TRBV6-5 with TRBJ2-2; D remains unclear. Germline CDR1 and CDR2: MNHEY and SVGAGI. CDR3 length equals 16 residues. In DNA, the CDR3 is TGTGCCAGCAGTTACTCGGTTCGGGTGAACACCGAGGAGCTGTTTTTT. The encoded protein is CASSYSVRVNTEELFF.

The V gene is TRBV6-5, the J gene TRBJ2-7, with 7 bases matching TRBD2. The J segment lost 6 bases and the V segment lost 0 bases, leaving 11 bases of the junction unmatched. The CDR3 extends over 16 amino acids. CDR1 and CDR2 (germline): MNHEY, SVGAGI. CDR3 nucleotide sequence: TGTGCCAGCAGTTACTCGATTCTAGCGGTAGGCGGCGAGCAGTACTTC. Its protein is CASSYSILAVGGEQYF.

The CDR3 DNA reads TGTGCCAGCAGCGCATTGTCGACGGGGAAGAACTATGGCTACACCTTC. Protein sequence: CASSALSTGKNYGYTF. The rearrangement uses TRBV9 and TRBJ1-2; no firm D call. Between the trimmed V and J ends, which lost 3 bases and 2 bases, there was a span of 17 bases. This CDR3 spans 16 amino acids. The V gene's germline CDR1 is SGDLS and CDR2 YYNGEE.

V is TRBV7-9 and J is TRBJ1-1; D might be TRBD1 (5 bases). Germline V CDR1 and CDR2: SEHNR, FQNEAQ (reference sequence). This CDR3 has 14 amino acids. Trimming took 7 bases from V and 1 from J, leaving 13 bases between them. Here the CDR3 DNA reads TGTGCCAGCACTATCTCCCAGGGGAACACTGAAGCTTTCTTT. Its protein is CASTISQGNTEAFF. Full variable domain (outside the CDR3, taken from reference TRBV7-9 and TRBJ1-1): DTGVSQNPRHKITKRGQNVTFRCDPISEHNRLYWYRQTLGQGPEFLTYFQNEAQLEKSRLLSDRFSAERPKGSFSTLEIQRTEQGDSAMYLCASTISQGNTEAFFGQGTRLTVV.

The J gene is TRBJ2-7, the V gene TRBV27, with TRBD1 matching over 7 bases. CDR3 length: 16 amino acids. The V and J ends lost 3 bases and 0 bases, in that order; junction bases with no gene match: 8. Germline assignment: CDR1 MNHEY and CDR2 SMNVEV (reference sequence). CDR3 nucleotides: TGTGCCAGCAGTTTCTACCGAGGGGACAGCTCCTACGAGCAGTACTTC. Translation gives CASSFYRGDSSYEQYF.

The gene calls are TRBV1 and TRBJ2-1; no check of the table's D call, TRBD2, against the DNA was made. TRBV1 is assigned pseudogene status. The CDR3 loop spans 16 amino acids. In nucleotides, the CDR3 is TGCACCAGCAGCCAAGTAAAGCGGGAGGCAGGGAATGAGCAGTTCTTC. It translates to CTSSQVKREAGNEQFF.

This clone came up a few times. The rearrangement links TRBV29-1 to TRBJ1-1; 7 bases line up with TRBD1. The germline CDR1 and CDR2 sequences are SQVTM and ANQGSEA. The trim removed 5 bases at V and 3 bases at J, leaving 3 bases unmatched. The CDR3 is made up of 12 amino acids. For the CDR3, the DNA is TGCAGCGTTCTCACAGGGGACACTGAAGCTTTCTTT. This sequence encodes CSVLTGDTEAFF.

This clone was counted between two and nine times. This chain links TRBV4-1 with TRBJ1-1; 10 bases are a match to TRBD1. Germline-derived CDR1 and CDR2 are MGHRA and YSYEKL. The length of the CDR3 is 17 residues. The V segment lost 1 base and the J segment 3 bases; nucleotides outside the gene matches: 8. CDR3 in amino acids: CASSQADRGRGDTEAFF. CDR3 sequence (DNA): TGCGCCAGCAGCCAAGCTGACAGGGGGCGCGGGGACACTGAAGCTTTCTTT.